Shown below are 5 T cell receptor beta chains from a single sample sequenced in a study of blood T cell repertoires in COVID-19. The table came from immunoSEQ multiplex PCR; TCRdb's copy has only in-frame clones and leaves some out. Of about 210,000 clones listed, around 90% are singletons. The sequencing input was peripheral blood. Source of these receptors: a man younger than 40 with acute or convalescent COVID-19.

The V gene is TRBV18, the J gene TRBJ1-1; D possibly corresponds to TRBD1 (5 bases). V lost 6 bases and J lost 4, with 12 bases in between. CDR1 is KGHSH and CDR2 is LQKENI in the germline V gene. The CDR3 consists of 13 residues. CDR3 amino acids: CASSRGRFTEAFF. In DNA, the CDR3 is TGTGCCAGCTCCCGGGGGAGGTTCACTGAAGCTTTCTTT. The variable domain in full, with the rest retrieved from reference TRBV18 and TRBJ1-1, is NAGVMQNPRHLVRRRGQEARLRCSPMKGHSHVYWYRQLPEEGLKFMVYLQKENIIDESGMPKERFSAEFPKEGPSILRIQQVVRGDSAAYFCASSRGRFTEAFFGQGTRLTVV.

The chain joins TRBV7-2 to TRBJ2-7; TRBD2 is a possible D gene (5 bases). This CDR3 has 14 residues. Germline CDR1 SGHTA, CDR2 FQGNSA. The V and J ends lost 3 bases and 3 bases respectively, with 12 bases between them. The DNA of the CDR3 is TGTGCCAGCAGCTTCGGACTCGGGGTCTACGAGCAGTACTTC. This sequence encodes CASSFGLGVYEQYF.

The rearrangement uses TRBV11-2 and TRBJ1-2; no clear D gene. The V gene lost 0 bases and the J gene lost 5 bases, with 13 bases spanning the gap. Per the germline V gene, CDR1 is SGHAT and CDR2 is FQNNGV. The CDR3 totals 15 residues. The CDR3 DNA follows: TGTGCCAGCAGCTTAGAGGGCCGTAACTTTTATGGCTACACCTTC. Translation gives CASSLEGRNFYGYTF.

This clone was detected once. The V gene is TRBV7-3, the J gene TRBJ2-1; D possibly corresponds to TRBD2 (5 bases). Germline values: CDR1 SGHTA, CDR2 FQGTGA. CDR3 length: 16 residues. V dropped 0 bases and J dropped 2 bases, with 11 bases sitting between them. CDR3 sequence (DNA): TGTGCCAGCAGCTTAACCCCGGGGAAGGCCTACAATGAGCAGTTCTTC. Amino acid sequence: CASSLTPGKAYNEQFF.

The chain joins TRBV7-9 to TRBJ2-5; D gene uncertain. Trimming took 1 base from V and 1 from J, leaving 4 bases between them. CDR1 is SEHNR, CDR2 FQNEAQ, per germline (reference sequence). This CDR3 region has 13 residues. CDR3 amino acids: CASSLEAQETQYF. DNA of the CDR3: TGTGCCAGCAGCTTAGAAGCCCAAGAGACCCAGTACTTC.